The 20 T cell receptor beta chains presented below share a single source sample, sequenced in a study of Ad26.COV2.S vaccination and SARS-CoV-2 variants. Treatment meaning: roughly 18 received Ad26.COV2.S at low or high dose, single or two shots; about 5 received placebo; per-sample allocation not given. Following the first vaccine or placebo injection, samples were taken on day 63. Here immunoSEQ multiplex PCR was the method, and the copy in TCRdb shows in-frame clones only, minus some. Of 300,000 to 400,000 clones in the sample, roughly 90% were seen once. The sequencing used peripheral blood, collected in a trial of Ad26.COV2.S vaccine versus placebo. These receptor sequences come from a person between 18 and 59 years old who received the Ad26.COV2.S COVID-19 vaccine or a placebo.

This clone was observed a single time. The gene calls are TRBV5-5 and TRBJ1-5, with a possible D match to TRBD1 (6 bases). In germline, CDR1 is SGHKS, CDR2 YYEKEE (reference sequence). V was shortened by 0 bases and J by 3 bases, with 10 bases between the two germline ends. This CDR3 is built from 15 residues. The CDR3 nucleotides are TGTGCCAGCAGCTTGGCAGGGACAACCAATCAGCCCCAGCATTTT. This translates into CASSLAGTTNQPQHF.

A single count supports this clone. V and J are TRBV30 and TRBJ1-2, with TRBD1 matching over 10 bases. The CDR3 runs 13 residues. The ends lost 1 base at V and 6 bases at J; junction bases unmatched: 2. Germline V CDR1 and CDR2: GTSNPN, SVGIG (reference sequence). The DNA of the CDR3 is TGTGCCTGGAGTGCAGGGACAGGGGATGGCTACACCTTC. This translates into CAWSAGTGDGYTF.

This clone appeared a single time. This sequence joins TRBV7-9 and TRBJ2-1; D is unclear. Germline V gives CDR1 SEHNR, CDR2 FQNEAQ (reference sequence). Between the trimmed V and J ends, which lost 2 bases and 9 bases, there was a span of 14 bases. CDR3 length: 14 amino acids. This chain's CDR3 is CASSLSVVLGEQFF. The CDR3 nucleotides are TGTGCCAGCAGCTTAAGTGTAGTTTTAGGTGAGCAGTTCTTC.

The rearrangement links TRBV2 to TRBJ2-4; D possibly matches TRBD1 or TRBD2 (6 bases each). V gave up 6 bases and J gave up 0 bases, with 15 bases separating them. Germline loops: CDR1 SNHLY, CDR2 FYNNEI. CDR3 length: 16 amino acids. The CDR3 nucleotides read TGTGCCAGCAGACCCCAGGGGAGGTTAGCCAAAAACATTCAGTACTTC. It yields the protein CASRPQGRLAKNIQYF.

This chain joins TRBV3-1 (or the pseudogene TRBV3-2) and TRBJ2-5; TRBD2 aligns across 12 bases. Trimming removed 7 bases from V and 4 bases from J; junction bases left unmatched: 16. The length of the CDR3 is 18 residues. CDR1 and CDR2 (germline): LGHDT, YNNKEL (reference sequence). This CDR3 reads CASTLTGYLAGGRETQYF. DNA for the CDR3: TGTGCCAGCACCCTGACAGGGTATCTAGCGGGGGGGCGAGAGACCCAGTACTTC.

Only one count was recorded for this clone. V usage is TRBV2 and J usage is TRBJ1-2; D remains ambiguous. Germline V gene data show CDR1 as SNHLY and CDR2 as FYNNEI. The CDR3 is made up of 12 amino acids. Trimming cost V 4 bases and J 12 bases, with 15 bases left between them. The CDR3 DNA reads TGTGCCAGCAGTGCGCAGGATATCGGCCACACCTTC. Translating gives CASSAQDIGHTF.

The V call is TRBV4-2, the J call TRBJ2-2; no reliable D call. The CDR3 totals 17 residues. V dropped 1 base and J dropped 6 bases, with 18 bases sitting between them. The germline V gene encodes CDR1 LGHNA and CDR2 YNFKEQ. This CDR3 reads CASSQVQYVNRAGELFF. CDR3 DNA: TGTGCCAGCAGCCAAGTGCAGTACGTGAATAGGGCCGGGGAGCTGTTTTTT.

The chain has TRBV28 and TRBJ2-5; 8 bases agree with TRBD2. This CDR3 contains 17 residues. With 6 bases clipped from V and 5 bases from J, the junction kept 17 bases outside the gene matches. Per the germline V gene, CDR1 is MDHEN and CDR2 is SYDVKM. CDR3 DNA sequence: TGTGCCAGCAGCCCAACCCTAGCCGGGGGGGAGGTCGAGACCCAGTACTTC. Its translation is CASSPTLAGGEVETQYF.

J is TRBJ2-3 and V is TRBV7-6; 7 nucleotides match TRBD1. The germline gives CDR1 SGHVS, CDR2 FNYEAQ. The junction had 14 bases not matched to a gene; V was cut back by 5 bases and J by 3 bases. This CDR3 contains 17 residues. CDR3 loop: CASSPQTGQPKTDTQYF. The CDR3 coding sequence is TGTGCCAGCAGCCCCCAGACAGGGCAGCCGAAAACAGATACGCAGTATTTT.

Only one count was recorded for this clone. The gene calls are TRBV7-3 and TRBJ2-5, with 13 bases that match TRBD2. Germline lookup yields CDR1 SGHTA and CDR2 FQGTGA. The CDR3 consists of 16 residues. The V segment lost 4 bases and the J segment 5 bases; nucleotides outside the gene matches: 7. CDR3 in DNA: TGTGCCAGCAGCTCGGGACTAGCGGGGTCCCAGGAGACCCAGTACTTC. Its translation is CASSSGLAGSQETQYF. The full variable domain, its missing parts supplied by reference TRBV7-3 and TRBJ2-5, is GAGVSQTPSNKVTEKGKYVELRCDPISGHTALYWYRQSLGQGPEFLIYFQGTGAADDSGLPNDRFFAVRPEGSVSTLKIQRTERGDSAVYLCASSSGLAGSQETQYFGPGTRLLVL.

CDR3 in amino acids: CASSLLTSFTDTQYF. The CDR3, as DNA: TGTGCCAGCAGCTTATTGACTAGCTTCACAGATACGCAGTATTTT. The chain is built from TRBV7-6 and TRBJ2-3; 7 bases map to TRBD2. J gave up 2 bases and V 2 bases, and 4 bases lay outside the gene matches. This CDR3 has 15 amino acids. From germline, CDR1 is SGHVS and CDR2 FNYEAQ.

V usage is TRBV20-1 and J usage is TRBJ1-3; D ambiguous. Trimming pared 3 bases from V and 0 bases from J, leaving 12 bases between. The length of the CDR3 is 15 residues. Germline CDR1 reads DFQATT; CDR2 reads SNEGSKA (reference sequence). The CDR3 DNA sequence: TGCAGTGCTAGTGGCGGGATCAACTCTGGAAACACCATATATTTT. Translating it yields CSASGGINSGNTIYF.

The chain couples TRBV6-5 to TRBJ1-1; 7 positions agree with TRBD1. The V and J ends lost 6 bases and 6 bases, in that order; junction bases with no gene match: 10. Germline V CDR1 and CDR2: MNHEY, SVGAGI. The CDR3 sequence is 14 residues long. CDR3 loop: CASRVIEGAAEAFF. The CDR3, as DNA: TGTGCCAGCAGGGTAATAGAGGGGGCGGCTGAAGCTTTCTTT.

The chain couples TRBV30 to TRBJ1-2; 8 bases map to TRBD1. The CDR3 is made up of 14 amino acids. CDR1 is GTSNPN and CDR2 is SVGIG in the germline V gene (reference sequence). Trimming removed 3 bases from V and 8 bases from J; junction bases left unmatched: 11. CDR3 protein: CAWSLQGAQGGYTF. CDR3 sequence (DNA): TGTGCCTGGAGCCTCCAGGGGGCGCAAGGCGGCTACACCTTC.

This clone was observed once. DNA for the CDR3: TGTGCCAGCAGCTTCCAGGGGGCGCTGGATGGCTACACCTTC. Translation gives CASSFQGALDGYTF. The chain couples TRBV7-2 to TRBJ1-2; 8 positions match TRBD1. CDR1 and CDR2 (germline): SGHTA, FQGNSA. V was pared by 3 bases and J by 6 bases, with 6 bases of the junction left unmatched. The CDR3 has 14 residues.

This clone occurred once. CDR3 nucleotide sequence: TGTGCCAGCAGCCAAGAAACAGGGAGCAATCAGCCCCAGCATTTT. Amino acid sequence: CASSQETGSNQPQHF. The chain is built from TRBV4-2 and TRBJ1-5; D might be TRBD1 (6 bases). CDR3 length: 15 amino acids. Germline V CDR1 and CDR2: LGHNA, YNFKEQ. V was trimmed by 0 bases and J by 1 base, leaving 7 bases between them.

V usage is TRBV30 and J usage is TRBJ1-2; 7 bases line up with TRBD1. Germline V gene lookup returns CDR1 GTSNPN and CDR2 SVGIG (reference sequence). The CDR3 has 13 amino acids. V was pared by 2 bases and J by 6 bases, with 6 bases of the junction left unmatched. For the CDR3, the DNA is TGTGCCTGGAGTTGGTCAGGGGGAGATGGCTACACCTTC. It codes for CAWSWSGGDGYTF.

This chain connects TRBV30 to TRBJ2-2; possible D gene TRBD2, 6 bases. In germline, CDR1 is GTSNPN, CDR2 SVGIG (reference sequence). V shed 3 bases and J shed 8 bases, with 10 bases lying between them. The CDR3 runs to 12 residues. CDR3 loop: CAWSARGGELFF. In DNA form, the CDR3 reads TGTGCCTGGAGCGCTCGGGGGGGGGAGCTGTTTTTT.

The chain combines TRBV6-4 with TRBJ2-3, with TRBD2 identical over 8 bases. With V trimmed by 7 bases and J by 0 bases, 15 bases remained unmatched. The CDR3 length is 18 residues. The germline CDR1 and CDR2 sequences are MRHNA and SNTAGT. The DNA of the CDR3 is TGTGCCAGCAATGGGTGTAGCGGGACGAGCTCTAGCACAGATACGCAGTATTTT. Its translation is CASNGCSGTSSSTDTQYF.

V is TRBV7-2 and J is TRBJ1-2; D is ambiguous. Germline values: CDR1 SGHTA, CDR2 FQGNSA. The CDR3 loop spans 14 amino acids. The germline V and J ends were trimmed by 1 base and 4 bases, with 10 bases remaining between them. CDR3 amino acids: CASSLVPEVYGYTF. The DNA for the CDR3 is TGTGCCAGCAGCTTAGTCCCGGAGGTCTATGGCTACACCTTC.